This TCR beta chain was recorded in a study of cytomegalovirus exposure and HLA in healthy donors. Both 60 Vbeta primers and 13 Jbeta primers went into the PCR. Assay used: immunoSEQ multiplex PCR; TCRdb lists only in-frame clones, some missing. Here the sample spans 100,000 to 150,000 clones, around four fifths being singletons. CDR1 and CDR2 from the germline V gene are SGHTA and FQGNSA. J gave up 1 base and V 5 bases, and 10 bases lay outside the gene matches. The CDR3 contains 19 residues. The receptor was isolated from a boy under 18 in good health and CMV-seronegative. The sample comprised PBMCs. The chain couples TRBV7-2 to TRBJ2-2, with 13 bases lining up with TRBD2. The CDR3 protein is CASSPLPGLAGMNTGELFF. The CDR3 DNA sequence: TGTGCCAGCAGCCCCCTCCCGGGACTAGCGGGAATGAACACCGGGGAGCTGTTTTTT.